This TCR beta chain was sequenced for a study of blood T cells in healthy people across ages. Findings and caveats of the study: CMV infection status of these donors was not known. Compared with aged donors, long-lived donors showed fewer expanded clones, suggesting selection. Strong correlation existed between TCR beta diversity and naive T cell percentage.

Per sample, at least 5 micrograms of total RNA were extracted. The CDR3 runs 16 residues. From germline, CDR1 is SGHTA and CDR2 FQGNSA. For this clonotype: Its antigen is unidentified. The junction departs from germline at one end; a sequencing error may be responsible.

The authors ran a second PCR of about 7 to 11 cycles using a sample-barcoded 5' primer and a J-beta primer mix. In TCRdb, the 5' RACE reads were re-called with MiXCR into one record per CDR3 protein. Of roughly 1.5 million distinct CDR3 sequences listed, approximately 43% are singletons. Sequencing was done on a sample of blood. J is TRBJ2-1 and V is TRBV7-2; a weak D match, TRBD2 (5 bases). The origin of this receptor is a woman aged 18 to 35 in good health. CDR3 sequence: CASSPRISDSYDEQFF. In DNA form, the CDR3 reads TGTGCCAGCAGCCCCCGAATTAGCGACTCCTACGATGAGCAGTTCTTC.